Here is one TCR beta chain with its context. Its antigen remains unknown. The sample belongs to a study of T cell repertoires in cytomegalovirus infection. On the study more broadly: Both CMV infection and a matching HLA type were indicated by public TCR beta signatures.

Notes on the study in general: CMV-specific HLA-C-restricted TCR beta clonotypes dominated the ex vivo response.

MiXCR was run by TCRdb on the reads, yielding one entry per CDR3 protein. The table records roughly 180,000 distinct CDR3 sequences, 17% of them present only once. This CDR3 region has 13 residues. Germline V gene lookup returns CDR1 LNHDA and CDR2 SQIVND (reference sequence). V lost 5 bases, J lost 5 bases, and 4 bases stayed unmatched. Sequenced sample: CD8+ T cells from PBMCs. The chain uses TRBV19 and TRBJ2-7, with 9 bases matching TRBD1. The source is a human donor in good health (CMV status not recorded). Some clones in this sample may be carry-over from other donors' samples. The CDR3 nucleotides are TGTGCCAGTAGTCTACAGGGGGCGAACGAGCAGTACTTC. It specifies CASSLQGANEQYF. The full variable domain, its missing parts supplied by reference TRBV19 and TRBJ2-7, is DGGITQSPKYLFRKEGQNVTLSCEQNLNHDAMYWYRQDPGQGLRLIYYSQIVNDFQKGDIAEGYSVSREKKESFPLTVTSAQKNPTAFYLCASSLQGANEQYFGPGTRLTVT.